These 22 T cell receptor beta chains were sequenced from one sample in a study of blood T cell repertoires in COVID-19 (dated by TCRdb to 2019 to 2021). Library method: the immunoSEQ multiplex PCR assay. The table comes from immuneACCESS by way of TCRdb, which keeps in-frame sequences with V and J called. Part of the clones is missing from these tables; in studies checked, under half for an unresolved V gene and the rest for unknown reasons. For this sample there are hundreds of thousands of clones; approximately 89% appear just once. Around 9% of the sample is held by the ten biggest clonotypes. The specimen sequenced was PBMCs or T cells enriched from blood (not recorded which). These receptors all come from a woman in her 30s who had recovered from COVID-19.

This clone was recorded a few times. The chain carries TRBV10-2 and TRBJ1-6; TRBD1 matches at 8 bases. The junction had 7 bases not matched to a gene; V was cut back by 4 bases and J by 5 bases. CDR1 WSHSY and CDR2 SAAADI come from the germline V gene. The CDR3 totals 16 residues. The CDR3 region is CASSGNPGQDNSPLHF. The CDR3, as DNA: TGCGCCAGCAGTGGGAATCCGGGACAGGATAATTCACCCCTCCACTTT.

This chain uses TRBV5-6 with TRBJ1-1, with TRBD1 matching 7 bases. Germline V gene data show CDR1 as SGHDT and CDR2 as YYEEEE. The CDR3 length is 15 residues. V shed 9 bases and J 1 base; nucleotides not matched to a gene: 12. DNA for the CDR3: TGTGCCACCCAGAGACAGGGCTCTAAGAACACTGAAGCTTTCTTT. Its translation: CATQRQGSKNTEAFF.

V and J are TRBV6-6 and TRBJ2-2; 8 nucleotides line up with TRBD2. This CDR3 contains 16 residues. Per the germline V gene, CDR1 is MNHNY and CDR2 is SVGAGI (reference sequence). Trimming at V came to 7 bases and at J to 4 bases, leaving 11 bases not matched to a gene. For the CDR3, the DNA is TGTGCCAGCAAGGCCCCCAGCGGGGGTTTCACCGGGGAGCTGTTTTTT. Protein sequence: CASKAPSGGFTGELFF.

The chain combines TRBV5-6 with TRBJ2-2, with TRBD2 as a possible D gene (6 bases). The CDR3 consists of 15 residues. With 0 bases removed from V and 5 bases from J, the gap between germline ends came to 11 bases. Germline CDR1 and CDR2: SGHDT and YYEEEE. The CDR3 DNA reads as TGTGCCAGCAGCTTGGTTTCTAGCGAGACCGGGGAGCTGTTTTTT. Its protein is CASSLVSSETGELFF.

This clone was counted between two and nine times. This chain connects TRBV6-4 to TRBJ2-1; 12 nucleotides align to TRBD2. The CDR3 totals 15 residues. Losses at the gene ends were 6 bases for V and 6 bases for J; bases not matched to a gene: 6. CDR1 MRHNA and CDR2 SNTAGT come from the germline V gene. Here the CDR3 DNA reads TGTGCCAGCAGCCACGGGGGACTAGCGGGCAATGAGCAGTTCTTC. Translated, it gives CASSHGGLAGNEQFF.

This clone was seen a single time. The chain is built from TRBV30 and TRBJ2-7; D is undetermined. The CDR3 contains 13 residues. The V end was cut by 4 bases, the J end by 5 bases, with 15 bases between. Per the germline V gene, CDR1 is GTSNPN and CDR2 is SVGIG (reference sequence). The CDR3 is CAWTFRSVHEQYF. In DNA form, the CDR3 reads TGTGCCTGGACGTTCAGGTCAGTCCACGAGCAGTACTTC. Filled out from reference TRBV30 and TRBJ2-7, the complete variable domain reads SQTIHQWPATLVQPVGSPLSLECTVEGTSNPNLYWYRQAAGRGLQLLFYSVGIGQISSEVPQNLSASRPQDRQFILSSKKLLLSDSGFYLCAWTFRSVHEQYFGPGTRLTVT.

With regard to this clone: The junction departs from germline at one end; a sequencing error may be responsible. V usage is TRBV18 and J usage is TRBJ2-1; the match to TRBD2 covers 11 bases. CDR1 and CDR2 (germline): KGHSH, LQKENI. The CDR3 has 15 residues. The CDR3 region has the DNA TGTGCCAGCTCCCCACTAGCGGGAGATGGCGATGAGCAGTTCTTC. The encoded protein is CASSPLAGDGDEQFF.

DNA of the CDR3: TGTGCCAGCAGCTTGGGCGGACTAGCGGGAGAGGGTGAGCAGTTCTTC. It codes for CASSLGGLAGEGEQFF. This sequence joins TRBV5-4 and TRBJ2-1, with 13 bases aligning to TRBD2. The CDR3 covers 16 residues. Germline V gene lookup returns CDR1 SGHNT and CDR2 YYREEE (reference sequence). V shed 0 bases, J shed 9 bases, and the junction held 6 bases outside the gene matches.

This clone was seen only once. This chain uses TRBV4-3 with TRBJ2-1; the match to TRBD2 covers 11 bases. CDR3 size: 17 residues. J lost 10 bases, V lost 4 bases, and 15 bases had no gene match. CDR1 and CDR2 from the germline V gene are LGHNA and YSLEER. CDR3: CASSPHPRLAGSQEQFF. In DNA form, the CDR3 reads TGCGCCAGCAGCCCCCACCCCCGACTAGCGGGATCACAGGAGCAGTTCTTC.

This rearrangement joins TRBV7-2 to TRBJ2-5, with D perhaps TRBD1 (6 bases). Germline V gene data show CDR1 as SGHTA and CDR2 as FQGNSA. CDR3 length: 14 amino acids. Trimming left V 6 bases short and J 1 base short, with 12 bases between. The CDR3 region is CASSPSRGQETQYF. The CDR3 bases are TGTGCCAGCAGTCCTAGCAGGGGCCAAGAGACCCAGTACTTC.

The chain combines TRBV6-2 or TRBV6-3 with TRBJ2-7; TRBD1 matches at 7 bases. Germline CDR1 MNHEY, CDR2 SVGEGT. This CDR3 is built from 15 residues. The ends lost 2 bases at V and 4 bases at J; junction bases unmatched: 8. CDR3 in amino acids: CASSYPGQRKYEQYF. The CDR3 DNA follows: TGTGCCAGCAGTTACCCGGGACAGAGAAAATACGAGCAGTACTTC.

This chain joins TRBV18 and TRBJ1-2, with 10 bases aligning to TRBD1. The J segment lost 6 bases and the V segment lost 6 bases, leaving 13 bases of the junction unmatched. The germline V gene has CDR1 KGHSH and CDR2 LQKENI. The CDR3 sequence is 16 residues long. CDR3 residues: CASSRRDRGFADGYTF. The CDR3 DNA is TGTGCCAGCTCTCGCCGGGACAGGGGTTTCGCGGATGGCTACACCTTC.

The rearrangement joins TRBV5-5 to TRBJ1-2; D call uncertain. The CDR3 is 12 residues long. V lost 1 base to trimming and J lost 7 bases, with 8 bases between them. CDR1 is SGHKS, CDR2 YYEKEE, per germline (reference sequence). The CDR3 spells CASSLIGLGYTF. CDR3 in DNA: TGTGCCAGCAGCTTGATCGGTCTTGGCTACACCTTC. The full variable domain, rest sourced from reference TRBV5-5 and TRBJ1-2, is DAGVTQSPTHLIKTRGQQVTLRCSPISGHKSVSWYQQVLGQGPQFIFQYYEKEERGRGNFPDRFSARQFPNYSSELNVNALLLGDSALYLCASSLIGLGYTFGSGTRLTVV.

CDR3 in amino acids: CAAMSTGGEFF. The DNA for the CDR3 is TGTGCCGCAATGTCTACAGGGGGCGAGTTCTTC. The chain couples TRBV21-1 to TRBJ2-1; TRBD1, the table's D call, lacks a check against the DNA. TRBV21-1 is an annotated pseudogene. CDR3 length equals 11 residues.

This chain links TRBV5-1 with TRBJ2-3, with 7 bases identical to TRBD1. The CDR3 sequence is 17 residues long. Germline V gene lookup returns CDR1 SGHRS and CDR2 YFSETQ. V was clipped by 3 bases and J by 4 bases; unmatched bases: 14. The CDR3 protein is CASSSPKGGASADTQYF. As DNA, the CDR3 is TGCGCCAGCAGCTCCCCAAAAGGGGGCGCCTCTGCAGATACGCAGTATTTT. The complete variable domain, with remaining parts taken from reference TRBV5-1 and TRBJ2-3, reads KAGVTQTPRYLIKTRGQQVTLSCSPISGHRSVSWYQQTPGQGLQFLFEYFSETQRNKGNFPGRFSGRQFSNSRSEMNVSTLELGDSALYLCASSSPKGGASADTQYFGPGTRLTVL.

V usage is TRBV7-6 and J usage is TRBJ2-1, with 9 bases fitting TRBD2. Germline V lookup: CDR1 SGHVS, CDR2 FNYEAQ. CDR3 length: 18 residues. V shed 0 bases, J shed 7 bases, and the junction held 13 bases outside the gene matches. CDR3 sequence (DNA): TGTGCCAGCAGCTTAGCCCTTTTCGCGAGCGGGAGGACGAATGAGCAGTTCTTC. It is translated as CASSLALFASGRTNEQFF. Combining the CDR3 with reference TRBV7-6 and TRBJ2-1 gives the whole variable domain GAGVSQSPRYKVTKRGQDVALRCDPISGHVSLYWYRQALGQGPEFLTYFNYEAQQDKSGLPNDRFSAERPEGSISTLTIQRTEQRDSAMYRCASSLALFASGRTNEQFFGPGTRLTVL.

The chain links TRBV5-6 to TRBJ2-1; D may be TRBD1 (6 bases). The CDR3 is made up of 15 amino acids. The germline V and J ends were trimmed by 3 bases and 6 bases, with 16 bases remaining between them. Germline-derived CDR1 and CDR2 are SGHDT and YYEEEE. CDR3 DNA sequence: TGTGCCAGCAGCTGGGGCCAGGGGTATGGCAATGAGCAGTTCTTC. Its translation: CASSWGQGYGNEQFF. Using reference TRBV5-6 and TRBJ2-1 for the parts outside the CDR3, the full variable domain is DAGVTQSPTHLIKTRGQQVTLRCSPKSGHDTVSWYQQALGQGPQFIFQYYEEEERQRGNFPDRFSGHQFPNYSSELNVNALLLGDSALYLCASSWGQGYGNEQFFGPGTRLTVL.

This rearrangement joins TRBV6-6 to TRBJ1-5; perhaps TRBD1 as D (6 bases). There are 14 residues in the CDR3. The germline V gene has CDR1 MNHNY and CDR2 SVGAGI (reference sequence). V lost 8 bases and J 0 bases, leaving 11 bases between the germline ends. The CDR3 DNA reads TGTGCCAGCGGCGGACAGATTAGCAATCAGCCCCAGCATTTT. It translates to CASGGQISNQPQHF.

At least ten counts were recorded for this clone. The chain's CDR3 is CASSLGGRWGGLFF. The DNA of the CDR3 is TGCGCCAGCAGCTTGGGGGGCCGCTGGGGAGGTCTGTTTTTT. This chain joins TRBV5-1 and TRBJ1-4; a possible D gene is TRBD1 (5 bases). V lost 0 bases and J lost 14, with 17 bases in between. The CDR3 is made up of 14 amino acids. Germline V gene lookup returns CDR1 SGHRS and CDR2 YFSETQ.

The gene calls are TRBV15 and TRBJ2-7; 7 bases fit TRBD1. Trimming at V came to 0 bases and at J to 3 bases, leaving 5 bases not matched to a gene. The CDR3 has 15 residues. Germline loops: CDR1 LNHNV, CDR2 YYDKDF (reference sequence). The CDR3 spells CATSRELDRRYEQYF. The CDR3 nucleotides read TGTGCCACCAGCAGAGAACTGGACAGGCGCTACGAGCAGTACTTC. Variable domain in full (rest from reference TRBV15 and TRBJ2-7): DAMVIQNPRYQVTQFGKPVTLSCSQTLNHNVMYWYQQKSSQAPKLLFHYYDKDFNNEADTPDNFQSRRPNTSFCFLDIRSPGLGDTAMYLCATSRELDRRYEQYFGPGTRLTVT.

The V and J genes are TRBV10-3 and TRBJ2-2; 11 bases agree with TRBD2. Germline V lookup: CDR1 ENHRY, CDR2 SYGVKD. The CDR3 spans 16 residues. Germline trimming cut 4 bases from V and 6 bases from J; bases unmatched to any gene: 7. CDR3 residues: CAISVTSGSIPGELFF. The CDR3 bases are TGTGCCATCAGTGTTACTAGCGGGAGTATACCCGGGGAGCTGTTTTTT.

This clone was detected once. The chain is built from TRBV3-1 (or the pseudogene TRBV3-2) and TRBJ1-1; TRBD1 matches 9 bases. Germline V CDR1 and CDR2: LGHDT, YNNKEL (reference sequence). V lost 4 bases, J lost 4 bases, and 7 bases stayed unmatched. There are 15 residues in the CDR3. In nucleotides, the CDR3 is TGTGCCAGCAGCCCATTACAGGGGGCGGGCACTGAAGCTTTCTTT. This codes for CASSPLQGAGTEAFF.